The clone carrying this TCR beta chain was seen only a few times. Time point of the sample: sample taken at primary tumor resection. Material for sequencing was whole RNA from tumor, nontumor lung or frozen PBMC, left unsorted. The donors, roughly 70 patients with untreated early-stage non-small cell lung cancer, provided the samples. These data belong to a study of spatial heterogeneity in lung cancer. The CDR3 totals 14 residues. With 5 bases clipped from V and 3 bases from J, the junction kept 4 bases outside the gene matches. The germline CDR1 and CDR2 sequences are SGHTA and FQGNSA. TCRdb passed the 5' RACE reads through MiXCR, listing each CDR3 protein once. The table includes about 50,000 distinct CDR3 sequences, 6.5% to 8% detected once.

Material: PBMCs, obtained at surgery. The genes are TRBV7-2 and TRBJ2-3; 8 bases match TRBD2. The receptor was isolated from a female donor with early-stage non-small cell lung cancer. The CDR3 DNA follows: TGTGCCAGCAGCGTTAGCGGGGCAACAGATACGCAGTATTTT. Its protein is CASSVSGATDTQYF.